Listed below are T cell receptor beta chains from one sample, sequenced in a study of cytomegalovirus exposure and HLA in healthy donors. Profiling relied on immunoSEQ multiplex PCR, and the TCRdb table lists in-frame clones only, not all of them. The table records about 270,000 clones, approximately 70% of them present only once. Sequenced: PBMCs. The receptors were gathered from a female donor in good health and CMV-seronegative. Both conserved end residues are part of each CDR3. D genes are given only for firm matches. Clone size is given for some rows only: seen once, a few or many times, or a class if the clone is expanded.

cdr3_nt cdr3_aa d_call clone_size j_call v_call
TGTGCCATCAGTGAGGAGGGGGGGGAGCAGTACTTC CAISEEGGEQYF . . TRBJ2-7 TRBV10-3
TGTGCCAGCAGTGACAGACGGTGGAGCTCCTACAATGAGCAGTTCTTC CASSDRRWSSYNEQFF . . TRBJ2-1 TRBV6-1
TGTGCCACCAAACGGACTAGCGGGAGGACTAGCACAGATACGCAGTATTTT CATKRTSGRTSTDTQYF TRBD2 . TRBJ2-3 TRBV10-3
TGTGCCAGCAGCTCCGGACTAGCGGGAGGAGAGCAGTACTTC CASSSGLAGGEQYF TRBD2 . TRBJ2-7 TRBV5-4
TGTGCCAGCAGGAAACGAGCGAGAGAGACCCAGTACTTC CASRKRARETQYF . . TRBJ2-5 TRBV2
TGTGCCAGCACCCCGACTAGCGGGAGTCTGACCTACAATGAGCAGTTCTTC CASTPTSGSLTYNEQFF TRBD2 . TRBJ2-1 TRBV6-4
TGCGCCAGCAGCCCCAGTAGCCTCTACGAGCAGTACTTC CASSPSSLYEQYF . once TRBJ2-7 TRBV5-1
TGTGCCAGCAGCTTAGATCAAGAACGGGGAGAAGCTTTCTTT CASSLDQERGEAFF . . TRBJ1-1 TRBV11-2
TGTGCCAGCATCCTAACGGGGGGCAATCAGCCCCAGCATTTT CASILTGGNQPQHF . . TRBJ1-5 TRBV6-5
TGTGCCAGCAGTCCGTTGGGGGGGCGGAGGGAAAAACTGTTTTTT CASSPLGGRREKLFF . . TRBJ1-4 TRBV6-5
TGTGCCAGCAGGTTGACAGGGGGCGGGCAGTACTTC CASRLTGGGQYF TRBD1 . TRBJ2-7 TRBV2
TGTGCCAGCAGTGGGGGGGGGAACACCATATATTTT CASSGGGNTIYF . few TRBJ1-3 TRBV2
TGTGCCAGCACCACTACGGTGGGGGGGGGCTCCTACGAGCAGTACTTC CASTTTVGGGSYEQYF TRBD2 many TRBJ2-7 TRBV7-9
TGTGCCAGCAGCGTAGTCCCAAGAGGGAACAGGGACGAGCAGTACTTC CASSVVPRGNRDEQYF . few TRBJ2-7 TRBV9
TGTGCCGGGGGGACAGGCAACACCGGGGAGCTGTTTTTT CAGGTGNTGELFF TRBD1 few TRBJ2-2 TRBV2
TGTGCCAGCAGCTTCAATACAGGGTTGGATGGCTACACCTTC CASSFNTGLDGYTF . . TRBJ1-2 TRBV27
TGTGCCAGCAGCCCCGGGGGGGCTCAGCCCCAGCATTTT CASSPGGAQPQHF . . TRBJ1-5 TRBV7-8